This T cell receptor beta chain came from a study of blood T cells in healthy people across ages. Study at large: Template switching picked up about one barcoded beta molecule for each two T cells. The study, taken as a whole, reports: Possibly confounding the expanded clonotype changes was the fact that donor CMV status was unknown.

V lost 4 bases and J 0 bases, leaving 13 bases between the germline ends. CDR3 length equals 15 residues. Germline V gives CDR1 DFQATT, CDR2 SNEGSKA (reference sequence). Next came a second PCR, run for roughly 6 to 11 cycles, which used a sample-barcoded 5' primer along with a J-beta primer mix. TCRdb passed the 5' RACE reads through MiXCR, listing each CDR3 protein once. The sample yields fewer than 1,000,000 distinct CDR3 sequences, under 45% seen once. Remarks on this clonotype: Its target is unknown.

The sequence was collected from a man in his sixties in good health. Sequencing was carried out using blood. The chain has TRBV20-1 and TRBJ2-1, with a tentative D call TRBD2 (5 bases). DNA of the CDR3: TGCAGTGCTACCCGGACTCGGAGCTCCTACAATGAGCAGTTCTTC. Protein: CSATRTRSSYNEQFF.